These T cell receptor beta chains were read from a single sample in a study of T-cell memory formation after mild COVID-19. Using its own MiXCR run on the 5' RACE reads, TCRdb lists one record per CDR3 protein. This table holds approximately 260,000 distinct CDR3 sequences, more than 15% found once. Input material: PBMCs or a T cell subset sorted from them (not recorded which). These receptors were obtained from a man between 18 and 35 years old who had mild COVID-19 (a few samples of this study predate the infection). Cell type and time point are not known. CDR3s leave out the opening cysteine and the closing phenylalanine or tryptophan. The order of the fields is V gene, clone size, J gene, CDR3 protein. A clone size is listed for some rows: how often the clone was seen (once, few, many), or a class if it is expanded.

v_call: TRBV5-1
clone_size: -
j_call: TRBJ1-1
cdr3_aa: ASGWGNTEAF

v_call: TRBV10-3
clone_size: few
j_call: TRBJ2-5
cdr3_aa: AISEGGRETQY

v_call: TRBV19
clone_size: -
j_call: TRBJ1-6
cdr3_aa: ASKGQWDSPLH

v_call: TRBV2
clone_size: few
j_call: TRBJ2-5
cdr3_aa: ASSHAGWETQY

v_call: TRBV2
clone_size: -
j_call: TRBJ1-1
cdr3_aa: ATSNQGVNTEAF

v_call: TRBV7-9
clone_size: -
j_call: TRBJ2-3
cdr3_aa: ASSSYRDYAPDTQY

v_call: TRBV14
clone_size: -
j_call: TRBJ1-1
cdr3_aa: ASSQSGGDSRTEAF

v_call: TRBV3-1
clone_size: many
j_call: TRBJ2-7
cdr3_aa: ASNRQGNEQY

v_call: TRBV7-9
clone_size: -
j_call: TRBJ1-2
cdr3_aa: ASSSQFWDALSGYT

v_call: TRBV18
clone_size: few
j_call: TRBJ1-2
cdr3_aa: ASSRGNSLYGYT

v_call: TRBV7-3
clone_size: many
j_call: TRBJ2-2
cdr3_aa: ASSSELGTGELF

v_call: TRBV5-1
clone_size: few
j_call: TRBJ2-1
cdr3_aa: ASRNSGGDNEQF

v_call: TRBV6-5
clone_size: -
j_call: TRBJ1-2
cdr3_aa: ASSYSGTTYGYT

v_call: TRBV25-1
clone_size: -
j_call: TRBJ2-3
cdr3_aa: ASSDRQGADTQY

v_call: TRBV6-5
clone_size: -
j_call: TRBJ2-3
cdr3_aa: ASSLWGANTDTQY

v_call: TRBV5-1
clone_size: few
j_call: TRBJ1-2
cdr3_aa: ASSPTGFYGYT